This T cell receptor (beta chain) is from a study of cytomegalovirus exposure and HLA in healthy donors. Overall study findings and caveats: Sequencing depth roughly uniform across donors was assumed in presence/absence analyses. After further analysis at a later stage, roughly 16,000 TCR beta sequences were associated with HLA alleles at 0.05 false discovery rate.

PCR involved 60 Vbeta and 13 Jbeta primers. Assay used: immunoSEQ multiplex PCR; TCRdb lists only in-frame clones, some missing. The profile shows some 200,000 clones, 70% of them singletons. Germline loops: CDR1 LGHNA, CDR2 YNFKEQ. This CDR3 spans 12 amino acids. V dropped 6 bases and J dropped 6 bases, with 8 bases sitting between them. A remark on this clone: The antigen is unknown.

This receptor was identified in a man aged 40-50 years in good health and CMV-seropositive. V gene TRBV4-2 combines with J gene TRBJ2-2; D is unclear. Input material: PBMCs. The CDR3 region is CASSRVPGELFF. For the CDR3, the DNA is TGTGCCAGCAGTCGCGTTCCCGGGGAGCTGTTTTTT.